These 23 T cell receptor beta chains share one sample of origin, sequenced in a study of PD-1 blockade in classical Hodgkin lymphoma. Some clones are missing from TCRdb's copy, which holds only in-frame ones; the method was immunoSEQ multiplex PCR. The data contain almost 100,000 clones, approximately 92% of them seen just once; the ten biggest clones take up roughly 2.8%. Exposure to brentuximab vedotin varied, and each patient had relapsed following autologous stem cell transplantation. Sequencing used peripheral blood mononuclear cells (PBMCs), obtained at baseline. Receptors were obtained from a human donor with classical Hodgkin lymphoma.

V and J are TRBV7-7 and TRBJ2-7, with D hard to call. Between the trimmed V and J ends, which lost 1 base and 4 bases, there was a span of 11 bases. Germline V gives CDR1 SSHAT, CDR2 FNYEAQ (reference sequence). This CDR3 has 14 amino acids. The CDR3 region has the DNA TGTGCCAGCAGCTTAGGGGCAGGAAAGTACGAGCAGTACTTC. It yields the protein CASSLGAGKYEQYF.

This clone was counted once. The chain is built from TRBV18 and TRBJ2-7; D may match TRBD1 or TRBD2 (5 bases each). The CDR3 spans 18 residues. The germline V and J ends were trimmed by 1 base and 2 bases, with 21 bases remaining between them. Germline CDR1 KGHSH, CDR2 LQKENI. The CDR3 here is CASSPRQSRRDGTYEQYF. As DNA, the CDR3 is TGTGCCAGCTCACCACGCCAAAGCCGCCGGGACGGGACCTACGAGCAGTACTTC. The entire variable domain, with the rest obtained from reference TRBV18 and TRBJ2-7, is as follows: NAGVMQNPRHLVRRRGQEARLRCSPMKGHSHVYWYRQLPEEGLKFMVYLQKENIIDESGMPKERFSAEFPKEGPSILRIQQVVRGDSAAYFCASSPRQSRRDGTYEQYFGPGTRLTVT.

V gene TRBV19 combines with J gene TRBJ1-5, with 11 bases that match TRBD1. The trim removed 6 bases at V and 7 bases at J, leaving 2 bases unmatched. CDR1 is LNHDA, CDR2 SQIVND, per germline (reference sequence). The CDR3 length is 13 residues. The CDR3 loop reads CASSGDRGQPQHF. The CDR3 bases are TGTGCCAGTAGCGGGGACAGGGGGCAGCCCCAGCATTTT.

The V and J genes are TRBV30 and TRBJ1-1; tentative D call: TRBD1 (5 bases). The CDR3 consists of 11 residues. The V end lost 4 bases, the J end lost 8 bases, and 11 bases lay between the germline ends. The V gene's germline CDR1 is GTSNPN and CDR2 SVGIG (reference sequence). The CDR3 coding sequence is TGTGCCTGGAACCAGGGACTGGAAGCTTTCTTT. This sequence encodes CAWNQGLEAFF.

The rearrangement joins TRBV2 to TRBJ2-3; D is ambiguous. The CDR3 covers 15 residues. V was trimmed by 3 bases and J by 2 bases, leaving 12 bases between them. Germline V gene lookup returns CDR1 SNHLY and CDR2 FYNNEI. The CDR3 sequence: CASSDVTRPTDTQYF. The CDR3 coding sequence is TGTGCCAGCAGTGATGTGACAAGACCCACAGATACGCAGTATTTT.

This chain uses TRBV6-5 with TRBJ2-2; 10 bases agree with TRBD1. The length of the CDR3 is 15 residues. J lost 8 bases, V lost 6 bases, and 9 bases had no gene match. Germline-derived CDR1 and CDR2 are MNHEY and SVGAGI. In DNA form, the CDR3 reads TGTGCCAGCAGCCAAGGGACAGGGGCTTTTGGGGAGCTGTTTTTT. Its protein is CASSQGTGAFGELFF.

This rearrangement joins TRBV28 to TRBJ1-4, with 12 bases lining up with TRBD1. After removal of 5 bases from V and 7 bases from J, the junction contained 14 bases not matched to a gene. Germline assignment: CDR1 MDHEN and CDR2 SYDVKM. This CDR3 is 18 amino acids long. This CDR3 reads CASSPRPGTGGEFEKLFF. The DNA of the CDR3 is TGTGCCAGCAGTCCCAGACCCGGGACAGGGGGCGAATTTGAAAAACTGTTTTTT.

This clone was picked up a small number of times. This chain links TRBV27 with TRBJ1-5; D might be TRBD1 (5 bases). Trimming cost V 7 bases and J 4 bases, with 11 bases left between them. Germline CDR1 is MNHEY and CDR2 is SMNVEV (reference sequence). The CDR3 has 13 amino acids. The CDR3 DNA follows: TGTGCCAGCAAAGGGACGGTGAATCAGCCCCAGCATTTT. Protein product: CASKGTVNQPQHF.

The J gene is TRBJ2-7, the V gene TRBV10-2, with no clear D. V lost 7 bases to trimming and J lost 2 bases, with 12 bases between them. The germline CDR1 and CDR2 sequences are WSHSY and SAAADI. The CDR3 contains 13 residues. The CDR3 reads CASTSQSPYEQYF. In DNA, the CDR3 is TGCGCCAGCACTTCGCAGTCCCCCTACGAGCAGTACTTC.

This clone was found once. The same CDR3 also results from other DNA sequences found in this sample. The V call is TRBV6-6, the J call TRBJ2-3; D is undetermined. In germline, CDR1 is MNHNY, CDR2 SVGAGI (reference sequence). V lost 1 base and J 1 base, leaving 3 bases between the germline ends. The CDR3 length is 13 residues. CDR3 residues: CASSYFGTDTQYF. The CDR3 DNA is TGTGCCAGCAGTTACTTCGGCACAGATACGCAGTATTTT.

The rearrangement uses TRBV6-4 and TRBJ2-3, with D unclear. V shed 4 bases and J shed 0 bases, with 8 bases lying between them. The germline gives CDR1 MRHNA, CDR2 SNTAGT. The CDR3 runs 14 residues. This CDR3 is CASSATASTDTQYF. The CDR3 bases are TGTGCCAGCAGTGCAACCGCTAGCACAGATACGCAGTATTTT.

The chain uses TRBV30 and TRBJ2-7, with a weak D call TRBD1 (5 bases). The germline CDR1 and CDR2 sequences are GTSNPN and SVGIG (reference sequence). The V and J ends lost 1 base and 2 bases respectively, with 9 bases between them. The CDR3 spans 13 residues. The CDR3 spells CAWSDQGTYEQYF. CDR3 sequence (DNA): TGTGCCTGGAGTGACCAGGGTACCTACGAGCAGTACTTC.

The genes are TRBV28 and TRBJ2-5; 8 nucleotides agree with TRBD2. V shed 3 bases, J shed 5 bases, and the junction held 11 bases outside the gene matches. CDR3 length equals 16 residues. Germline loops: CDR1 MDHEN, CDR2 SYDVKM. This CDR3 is CASSFRASGREETQYF. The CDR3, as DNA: TGTGCCAGCAGTTTCAGGGCATCCGGGAGGGAGGAGACCCAGTACTTC.

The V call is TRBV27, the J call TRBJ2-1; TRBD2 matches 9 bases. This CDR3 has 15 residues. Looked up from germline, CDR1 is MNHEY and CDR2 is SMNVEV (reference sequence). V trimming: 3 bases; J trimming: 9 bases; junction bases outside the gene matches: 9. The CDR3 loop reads CASSFVAGAFSEQFF. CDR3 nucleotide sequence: TGTGCCAGCAGTTTTGTAGCGGGAGCCTTCAGTGAGCAGTTCTTC.

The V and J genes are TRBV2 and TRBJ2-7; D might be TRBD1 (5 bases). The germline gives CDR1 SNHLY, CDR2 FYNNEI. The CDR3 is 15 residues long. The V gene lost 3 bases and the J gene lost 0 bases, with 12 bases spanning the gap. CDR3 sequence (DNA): TGTGCCAGCAGTGACAGGGCCCTTCTCTCCTACGAGCAGTACTTC. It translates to CASSDRALLSYEQYF.

In DNA form, the CDR3 reads TGTGCCAGCAGAGCAATCCCGGGTGGAGCTAATGAAAAACTGTTTTTT. This translates into CASRAIPGGANEKLFF. The chain recombines TRBV28 with TRBJ1-4, with no clear D. The CDR3 contains 16 residues. V was clipped by 6 bases and J by 3 bases, with 17 bases between them. Germline V gives CDR1 MDHEN, CDR2 SYDVKM. Full variable domain (outside the CDR3, taken from reference TRBV28 and TRBJ1-4): DVKVTQSSRYLVKRTGEKVFLECVQDMDHENMFWYRQDPGLGLRLIYFSYDVKMKEKGDIPEGYSVSREKKERFSLILESASTNQTSMYLCASRAIPGGANEKLFFGSGTQLSVL.

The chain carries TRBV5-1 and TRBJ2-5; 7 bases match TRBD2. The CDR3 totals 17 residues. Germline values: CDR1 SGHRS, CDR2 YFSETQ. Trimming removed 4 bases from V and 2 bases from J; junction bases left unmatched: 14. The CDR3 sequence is CASSGKRDGVGQETQYF. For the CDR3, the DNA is TGCGCCAGCAGCGGTAAGCGGGACGGTGTAGGACAAGAGACCCAGTACTTC.

This chain's CDR3 is CASSISGSLYEQYF. In DNA, the CDR3 is TGTGCCAGCAGTATTAGCGGGAGCCTCTACGAGCAGTACTTC. This chain uses TRBV28 with TRBJ2-7, with 9 bases identical to TRBD2. Germline values: CDR1 MDHEN, CDR2 SYDVKM. The CDR3 is 14 amino acids. Trimming removed 5 bases from V and 3 bases from J; junction bases left unmatched: 5.

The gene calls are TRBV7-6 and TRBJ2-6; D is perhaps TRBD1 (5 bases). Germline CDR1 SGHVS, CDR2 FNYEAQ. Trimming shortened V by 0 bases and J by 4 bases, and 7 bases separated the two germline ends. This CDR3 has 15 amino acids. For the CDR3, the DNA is TGTGCCAGCAGCTTAGCAGGGGCCGGGGCCAACGTCCTGACTTTC. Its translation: CASSLAGAGANVLTF.

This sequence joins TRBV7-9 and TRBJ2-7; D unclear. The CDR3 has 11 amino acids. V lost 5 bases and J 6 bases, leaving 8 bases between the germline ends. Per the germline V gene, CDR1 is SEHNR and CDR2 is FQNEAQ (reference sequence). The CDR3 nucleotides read TGTGCCAGCAGCCCCGCGGCCGAGCAGTACTTC. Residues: CASSPAAEQYF.

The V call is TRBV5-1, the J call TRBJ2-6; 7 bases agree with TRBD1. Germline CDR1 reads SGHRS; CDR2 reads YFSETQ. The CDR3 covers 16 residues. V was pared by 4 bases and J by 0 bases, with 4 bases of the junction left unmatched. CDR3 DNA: TGCGCCAGCAGCACAGACAGGGTCTCTGGGGCCAACGTCCTGACTTTC. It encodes CASSTDRVSGANVLTF.

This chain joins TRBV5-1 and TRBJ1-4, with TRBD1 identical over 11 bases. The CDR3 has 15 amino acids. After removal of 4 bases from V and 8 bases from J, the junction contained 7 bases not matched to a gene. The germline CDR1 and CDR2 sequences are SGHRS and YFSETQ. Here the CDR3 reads CASSMSGTGGEKLFF. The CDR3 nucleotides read TGCGCCAGCAGCATGTCCGGGACAGGGGGGGAAAAACTGTTTTTT.

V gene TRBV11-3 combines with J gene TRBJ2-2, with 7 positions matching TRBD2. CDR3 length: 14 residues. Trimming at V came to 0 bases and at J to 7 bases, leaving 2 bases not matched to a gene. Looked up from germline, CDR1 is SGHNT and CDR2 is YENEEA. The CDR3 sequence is CASSLEGGSGELFF. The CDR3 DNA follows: TGTGCCAGCAGCTTAGAAGGCGGGAGCGGGGAGCTGTTTTTT. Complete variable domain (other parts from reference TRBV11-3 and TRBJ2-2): EAGVVQSPRYKIIEKKQPVAFWCNPISGHNTLYWYLQNLGQGPELLIRYENEEAVDDSQLPKDRFSAERLKGVDSTLKIQPAELGDSAVYLCASSLEGGSGELFFGEGSRLTVL.